The 14 T cell receptor beta chains below were found in one sample sequenced in a study of blood T cell repertoires in COVID-19. Sequenced by immunoSEQ multiplex PCR; TCRdb stores in-frame clones only, minus some. This sample has about 270,000 clones, with approximately 90% found just once. The specimen sequenced was PBMCs or T cells enriched from blood (not recorded which). Source of these receptors: a man in his forties or fifties who had been exposed to COVID-19.

The V gene is TRBV27, the J gene TRBJ1-1; 10 bases agree with TRBD1. The J segment lost 1 base and the V segment lost 8 bases, leaving 4 bases of the junction unmatched. The CDR3 contains 14 residues. Germline V gene sequence: CDR1 MNHEY, CDR2 SMNVEV (reference sequence). This CDR3 is CASRGTGENTEAFF. In DNA form, the CDR3 reads TGTGCCAGCCGCGGGACAGGGGAGAACACTGAAGCTTTCTTT.

This clone was seen only once. The rearrangement joins TRBV27 to TRBJ1-4; perhaps TRBD1 as D (6 bases). V gave up 5 bases and J gave up 6 bases, with 16 bases separating them. The germline V gene encodes CDR1 MNHEY and CDR2 SMNVEV (reference sequence). The CDR3 spans 15 residues. The CDR3 DNA reads as TGTGCCAGCAGTGCTCACAGGGCGGCGGATGAAAAACTGTTTTTT. Translated: CASSAHRAADEKLFF.

J is TRBJ1-2 and V is TRBV12-3 or TRBV12-4; 7 nucleotides match TRBD1. V shed 7 bases, J shed 4 bases, and the junction held 6 bases outside the gene matches. There are 13 residues in the CDR3. CDR3 sequence: CASTIQGIYGYTF. The CDR3 nucleotides are TGTGCCAGCACTATACAGGGGATCTATGGCTACACCTTC.

The chain combines TRBV27 with TRBJ2-4; possibly TRBD2 for D (6 bases). This CDR3 has 15 amino acids. V lost 3 bases and J lost 3, with 12 bases in between. Germline V gives CDR1 MNHEY, CDR2 SMNVEV (reference sequence). CDR3 region: CASSFGSLVKNIQYF. In DNA, the CDR3 is TGTGCCAGCAGTTTCGGGAGTTTGGTCAAAAACATTCAGTACTTC.

This rearrangement joins TRBV7-6 to TRBJ1-1; no clear D. Trimming pared 1 base from V and 0 bases from J, leaving 6 bases between. This CDR3 is built from 14 residues. In germline, CDR1 is SGHVS, CDR2 FNYEAQ. Here the CDR3 DNA reads TGTGCCAGCAGCTTAGGGAGCATGAACACTGAAGCTTTCTTT. Translated, it gives CASSLGSMNTEAFF.

The V and J genes are TRBV5-1 and TRBJ2-2; a weak D match, TRBD1 (6 bases). CDR3 length: 15 amino acids. The germline gives CDR1 SGHRS, CDR2 YFSETQ. Trimming removed 2 bases from V and 1 base from J, with 9 bases in between. The chain's CDR3 is CASSFGTLNTGELFF. The CDR3 DNA reads as TGCGCCAGCAGCTTCGGGACATTGAACACCGGGGAGCTGTTTTTT.

The chain carries TRBV5-1 and TRBJ2-7, with TRBD1 matching 10 bases. The CDR3 runs 16 residues. After removal of 4 bases from V and 5 bases from J, the junction contained 12 bases not matched to a gene. Germline loops: CDR1 SGHRS, CDR2 YFSETQ. CDR3 bases: TGCGCCAGCAGCACCTCCGACAGGGGGCTTTTGCACGAGCAGTACTTC. Its protein is CASSTSDRGLLHEQYF.

The chain has TRBV27 and TRBJ2-7, with 9 bases matching TRBD2. The CDR3 length is 14 residues. The J segment lost 2 bases and the V segment lost 10 bases, leaving 9 bases of the junction unmatched. The germline V gene has CDR1 MNHEY and CDR2 SMNVEV (reference sequence). Here the CDR3 DNA reads TGTGCCACTCAGTTGGTAGCGGGAGCCTACGAGCAGTACTTC. This gives the protein CATQLVAGAYEQYF.

The V gene is TRBV3-1 (or the pseudogene TRBV3-2), the J gene TRBJ2-7; 10 bases map to TRBD1. J was trimmed by 6 bases and V by 11 bases; bases with no gene match: 13. The CDR3 totals 14 residues. Germline CDR1 reads LGHDT; CDR2 reads YNNKEL (reference sequence). CDR3 protein: CALRGDRGFLEQYF. The CDR3 bases are TGTGCCCTAAGGGGGGACAGGGGTTTTCTCGAGCAGTACTTC.

This chain links TRBV19 with TRBJ2-7, with 9 bases matching TRBD2. Germline values: CDR1 LNHDA, CDR2 SQIVND (reference sequence). The V segment lost 4 bases and the J segment 5 bases; nucleotides outside the gene matches: 9. This CDR3 comprises 15 residues. The CDR3 loop reads CASSSYSGRGNEQYF. The CDR3 DNA sequence: TGTGCCAGTAGTAGTTATAGCGGGAGAGGGAACGAGCAGTACTTC.

The V and J genes are TRBV4-3 and TRBJ1-4, with D unclear. V dropped 0 bases and J dropped 12 bases, with 14 bases sitting between them. The CDR3 totals 14 residues. Germline V gene sequence: CDR1 LGHNA, CDR2 YSLEER. CDR3: CASSQDQASVQLFF. CDR3 bases: TGCGCCAGCAGCCAAGATCAGGCCTCTGTGCAACTGTTTTTT.

The rearrangement joins TRBV5-1 to TRBJ2-5; D call uncertain. Germline loops: CDR1 SGHRS, CDR2 YFSETQ. Trimming cost V 1 base and J 5 bases, with 9 bases left between them. This CDR3 region has 13 residues. CDR3 coding DNA: TGCGCCAGCAGCTTGTTCCCCGGGGAGACCCAGTACTTC. Translation gives CASSLFPGETQYF.

The chain couples TRBV18 to TRBJ1-2; the D gene is possibly TRBD1 (6 bases). The CDR3 has 12 amino acids. Trimming took off 4 bases at V and 4 bases at J, with 7 bases between the two ends. Germline values: CDR1 KGHSH, CDR2 LQKENI. CDR3 in amino acids: CASSQQGYGYTF. The CDR3 bases are TGTGCCAGCTCACAACAGGGCTATGGCTACACCTTC. The whole variable domain, remainder taken from reference TRBV18 and TRBJ1-2, is NAGVMQNPRHLVRRRGQEARLRCSPMKGHSHVYWYRQLPEEGLKFMVYLQKENIIDESGMPKERFSAEFPKEGPSILRIQQVVRGDSAAYFCASSQQGYGYTFGSGTRLTVV.

This chain links TRBV2 with TRBJ1-2, with D uncertain. CDR1 and CDR2 (germline): SNHLY, FYNNEI. The CDR3 extends over 16 amino acids. The V end lost 4 bases, the J end lost 1 base, and 16 bases lay between the germline ends. CDR3: CASSVMLAERNYGYTF. Here the CDR3 DNA reads TGTGCCAGCAGTGTAATGCTGGCTGAACGTAACTATGGCTACACCTTC.